The clone carrying this T cell receptor beta chain came up many times. No antigen is known for it. Through Arm-PCR of CDR3 regions and iRepertoire HTBI primers, TCR beta libraries were built. TCRdb recomputed calls from the multiplex PCR reads with MiXCR, one row per CDR3 protein. Of about 450,000 distinct CDR3 sequences in the sample, around 20% were seen once. There are 14 residues in the CDR3. The V gene's germline CDR1 is SGHVS and CDR2 FQNEAQ. V was trimmed by 4 bases and J by 1 base, leaving 10 bases between them. The source of the sample is a study of regulatory T cells in long-lasting Graves disease. Study-wide results and caveats: TRBV28 was favored in persistent disease, as were TRBJ1-2 and TRBJ2-5. Sample size, which was small, may have reduced accuracy. Those with persistent Graves' had less TCR diversity than newly diagnosed patients.

The time point is: persistent/refractory GD, antithyroid drugs over 5 years with positive TRAb. RNA isolated from PBMCs was used to make the TCR library. From an endocrinology department in Xi'an, China, came the patients. The receptor was derived from a female donor with Graves disease. This sequence joins TRBV7-8 and TRBJ1-1, with D maybe TRBD1 (6 bases). Material: peripheral blood mononuclear cells (PBMCs), obtained when the disease was refractory, from a patient treated with antithyroid drugs. The CDR3 coding sequence is TGTGCCAGCAGCTCGCGGACAGCGAACACTGAAGCTTTCTTT. Residues: CASSSRTANTEAFF.